The entry that follows covers one TCR beta chain sequence. This entry is derived from a study of blood T cell repertoires in COVID-19. Study details: There were acute and convalescent COVID-19 samples, and they came from the United States, Italy and Spain. PBMCs, B-cell-depleted T cells, or T cells provided the cDNA or gDNA that made up the material.

CDR1 and CDR2 (germline): MGHDK, SYGVNS. Trimming left V 1 base short and J 0 bases short, with 7 bases between. This CDR3 comprises 15 residues. Per the authors' pipeline: Using reference gene primer amplification, nucleated cell counts were estimated. Measured with immunoSEQ multiplex PCR; TCRdb has only the in-frame clones, and not every one. The D gene and trimming were derived from the DNA, and the V and J assignments and clone size from that table. This sample has about 160,000 clones, with roughly 80% found just once. Sequenced material: peripheral blood. V usage is TRBV25-1 and J usage is TRBJ1-3, with D uncertain. The sequence derives from a man between 18 and 29 years old with active or convalescent COVID-19. The CDR3, as DNA: TGTGCCAGCAGTGAATGGGCCAGCTCTGGAAACACCATATATTTT. This codes for CASSEWASSGNTIYF.